These 30 T cell receptor beta chains originate from one sample sequenced in a study of vaccination and CD4 T cells after COVID-19. These TCRs are of unknown antigen specificity. The treatment was: approximately 11-day PBMC culture with coronavirus spike peptide pools or control peptides (ViraFEST assay). Sequenced with the Oncomine TCR Beta short-read assay was DNA taken from cultured CD4+ T cells. Each CDR3 protein is one row after TCRdb ran MiXCR on the PCR reads. The repertoire holds just over 9,500 distinct CDR3 sequences, with about two thirds as singletons. Sequencing was done on a sample of CD4+ T cells from blood, cultured in vitro. These receptors originate from a human donor who had recovered from COVID-19.

The V gene is TRBV2, the J gene TRBJ2-7; D uncertain. Germline V gene data show CDR1 as SNHLY and CDR2 as FYNNEI. The CDR3 has 12 amino acids. The ends were cut back, 2 bases at V and 6 bases at J, with 8 bases in the middle. CDR3: CASSESGREQYF. CDR3 nucleotides: TGTGCCAGCAGTGAATCTGGGCGCGAGCAGTACTTC.

The chain links TRBV4-1 to TRBJ2-1, with 8 bases aligning to TRBD2. Germline V gene lookup returns CDR1 MGHRA and CDR2 YSYEKL. The CDR3 extends over 16 amino acids. Trimming took 1 base from V and 5 from J; bases not matched to a gene: 7. The CDR3 loop is CASSQVSGKVHNEQFF. The CDR3 region has the DNA TGCGCCAGCAGCCAAGTTAGCGGGAAGGTGCACAATGAGCAGTTCTTC.

This clonotype was detected a few times. The chain couples TRBV10-3 to TRBJ1-5; 8 bases line up with TRBD1. The V gene end was trimmed by 5 bases and the J gene end by 6 bases; junction bases not matched to a gene: 6. Germline assignment: CDR1 ENHRY and CDR2 SYGVKD. The CDR3 spans 14 residues. CDR3 nucleotide sequence: TGTGCCATCAGTCCAGGACAGGGCTCTCAGCCCCAGCATTTT. Its protein product is CAISPGQGSQPQHF.

The chain combines TRBV27 with TRBJ2-1, with 10 bases identical to TRBD2. Losses at the gene ends were 7 bases for V and 8 bases for J; bases not matched to a gene: 14. Germline V gene lookup returns CDR1 MNHEY and CDR2 SMNVEV (reference sequence). The CDR3 consists of 16 residues. For the CDR3, the DNA is TGTGCCAGCAAACAGTCTAGCGGGAGATCTAACGATGAGCAGTTCTTC. It codes for CASKQSSGRSNDEQFF.

J is TRBJ1-1 and V is TRBV5-1; D perhaps matches TRBD1 (6 bases). The CDR3 runs 16 residues. In germline, CDR1 is SGHRS, CDR2 YFSETQ. V was cut by 0 bases and J by 0 bases, with 12 bases left in between. CDR3 residues: CASSLGTAILNTEAFF. The CDR3 coding sequence is TGCGCCAGCAGCTTGGGGACAGCTATCTTGAACACTGAAGCTTTCTTT.

The V and J genes are TRBV20-1 and TRBJ1-1, with D perhaps TRBD1 (6 bases). Germline values: CDR1 DFQATT, CDR2 SNEGSKA (reference sequence). The CDR3 has 15 amino acids. The V end lost 4 bases, the J end lost 5 bases, and 20 bases lay between the germline ends. This CDR3 is CSATPDRSLATEAFF. CDR3 sequence (DNA): TGCAGTGCTACGCCCGACAGGTCGTTGGCGACTGAAGCTTTCTTT.

The genes are TRBV6-1 and TRBJ1-4; D is possibly TRBD1 (6 bases). The V gene lost 6 bases and the J gene lost 5 bases, with 10 bases spanning the gap. This CDR3 spans 13 amino acids. In germline, CDR1 is MNHNS, CDR2 SASEGT. The CDR3 reads CASRGGRNEKLFF. In DNA, the CDR3 is TGTGCCAGCAGAGGGGGTAGAAATGAAAAACTGTTTTTT.

This clonotype has more than one count but fewer than ten. The J gene is TRBJ1-5, the V gene TRBV20-1, with D hard to call. The CDR3 is 16 residues long. Germline loops: CDR1 DFQATT, CDR2 SNEGSKA (reference sequence). V was shortened by 3 bases and J by 0 bases, with 15 bases between the two germline ends. This chain's CDR3 is CSASIPGLSSNQPQHF. CDR3 in DNA: TGCAGTGCTAGTATCCCAGGACTATCTAGCAATCAGCCCCAGCATTTT.

This chain links TRBV6-5 with TRBJ1-2; the D is unclear. This CDR3 has 15 amino acids. Trimming took off 0 bases at V and 6 bases at J, with 14 bases between the two ends. CDR1 is MNHEY and CDR2 is SVGAGI in the germline V gene. DNA of the CDR3: TGTGCCAGCAGTTACTCTGCCAGCACCTTAGATGGCTACACCTTC. This codes for CASSYSASTLDGYTF.

V is TRBV7-6 and J is TRBJ2-1, with 8 bases that match TRBD2. The CDR3 spans 18 residues. CDR1 and CDR2 (germline): SGHVS, FNYEAQ. Trimming took 1 base from V and 4 from J; bases not matched to a gene: 12. This CDR3 reads CASSLDPPGGIKYNEQFF. DNA for the CDR3: TGTGCCAGCAGCTTAGACCCCCCGGGAGGGATAAAGTACAATGAGCAGTTCTTC.

The sample holds a few counts of this clonotype. This chain links TRBV11-3 with TRBJ1-2; no reliable D call. The CDR3 has 15 residues. Trimming pared 1 base from V and 4 bases from J, leaving 13 bases between. The V gene's germline CDR1 is SGHNT and CDR2 YENEEA. The CDR3 here is CASSLGGGPSYGYTF. DNA for the CDR3: TGTGCCAGCAGCTTAGGAGGTGGGCCAAGCTATGGCTACACCTTC.

The chain uses TRBV7-9 and TRBJ1-1, with D possibly matching TRBD1 (6 bases). Per the germline V gene, CDR1 is SEHNR and CDR2 is FQNEAQ (reference sequence). Trimming removed 7 bases from V and 1 base from J, with 13 bases in between. The CDR3 runs 14 residues. CDR3 nucleotide sequence: TGTGCCAGCACCCCAGGGGCCTCGAACACTGAAGCTTTCTTT. It is translated as CASTPGASNTEAFF.

This chain connects TRBV29-1 to TRBJ2-7, with D unclear. Germline CDR1 reads SQVTM; CDR2 reads ANQGSEA. The V end was cut by 6 bases, the J end by 7 bases, with 13 bases between. The CDR3 covers 11 residues. The CDR3 DNA follows: TGCAGCGTCGCTTCTGATTCTGAGCAGTACTTC. Its protein product is CSVASDSEQYF.

The V and J genes are TRBV15 and TRBJ1-3; the D gene is possibly TRBD1 (5 bases). CDR1 LNHNV and CDR2 YYDKDF come from the germline V gene (reference sequence). This CDR3 is built from 16 residues. V was pared by 0 bases and J by 2 bases, with 11 bases between. In DNA, the CDR3 is TGTGCCACCAGCAGAGATGGCAGGGAGGCTGGAAACACCATATATTTT. Protein sequence: CATSRDGREAGNTIYF.

The chain employs TRBV5-4 and TRBJ1-1, with D hard to call. CDR1 and CDR2 (germline): SGHNT, YYREEE (reference sequence). V lost 4 bases to trimming and J lost 11 bases, with 21 bases between them. The CDR3 totals 14 residues. The CDR3 reads CASSPTRAGSRAFF. The CDR3 region has the DNA TGTGCCAGCAGCCCCACCCGTGCGGGTTCGAGGGCTTTCTTT.

This clonotype was observed a handful of times. The chain uses TRBV20-1 and TRBJ1-5, with TRBD1 matching over 8 bases. Looked up from germline, CDR1 is DFQATT and CDR2 is SNEGSKA (reference sequence). The CDR3 covers 16 residues. Trimming at V came to 6 bases and at J to 4 bases, leaving 14 bases not matched to a gene. CDR3 protein: CSAVDRVGMGNQPQHF. The CDR3 DNA follows: TGCAGTGCCGTGGACAGGGTGGGAATGGGTAATCAGCCCCAGCATTTT.

The chain couples TRBV24-1 to TRBJ2-7; 10 nucleotides match TRBD1. CDR1 and CDR2 from the germline V gene are KGHDR and SFDVKD. V was clipped by 3 bases and J by 3 bases; unmatched bases: 10. The CDR3 sequence is 17 residues long. The CDR3 region is CATSDPGTGDNVYEQYF. In DNA form, the CDR3 reads TGTGCCACCAGTGATCCCGGGACAGGGGATAATGTCTACGAGCAGTACTTC.

The chain's CDR3 is CASTLGQTVKNSNQPQHF. CDR3 coding DNA: TGTGCCAGCACCCTAGGACAGACTGTCAAGAATAGCAATCAGCCCCAGCATTTT. The chain combines TRBV28 with TRBJ1-5; maybe TRBD1 (6 bases). CDR1 MDHEN and CDR2 SYDVKM come from the germline V gene. V lost 7 bases, J lost 0 bases, and 22 bases lay in between. The CDR3 extends over 18 amino acids.

Here the CDR3 reads CASTIGTVSYEQYF. The DNA for the CDR3 is TGTGCCAGCACCATAGGGACGGTCTCCTACGAGCAGTACTTC. This chain joins TRBV28 and TRBJ2-7, with D perhaps TRBD1 or TRBD2 (5 bases each). The CDR3 covers 14 residues. The V end was cut by 7 bases, the J end by 0 bases, with 13 bases between. Germline CDR1 is MDHEN and CDR2 is SYDVKM. The whole variable domain, remainder taken from reference TRBV28 and TRBJ2-7, is DVKVTQSSRYLVKRTGEKVFLECVQDMDHENMFWYRQDPGLGLRLIYFSYDVKMKEKGDIPEGYSVSREKKERFSLILESASTNQTSMYLCASTIGTVSYEQYFGPGTRLTVT.

There are a few counts of this clonotype. The chain uses TRBV7-6 and TRBJ2-5; D unresolved. Deletions cut 1 base from V and 1 base from J, with 1 base between. Germline lookup yields CDR1 SGHVS and CDR2 FNYEAQ. The CDR3 loop spans 12 amino acids. CDR3 in amino acids: CASSLGQETQYF. CDR3 DNA sequence: TGTGCCAGCAGCTTAGGCCAAGAGACCCAGTACTTC. Full variable domain (missing parts from reference TRBV7-6 and TRBJ2-5): GAGVSQSPRYKVTKRGQDVALRCDPISGHVSLYWYRQALGQGPEFLTYFNYEAQQDKSGLPNDRFSAERPEGSISTLTIQRTEQRDSAMYRCASSLGQETQYFGPGTRLLVL.

V usage is TRBV7-2 and J usage is TRBJ1-2; 7 bases agree with TRBD1. The CDR3 has 14 residues. The germline V gene encodes CDR1 SGHTA and CDR2 FQGNSA. V shed 4 bases and J 8 bases; nucleotides not matched to a gene: 10. CDR3 bases: TGTGCCAGCAGCTGGCCAGGGAGGGGGCTGGGCTACACCTTC. This sequence encodes CASSWPGRGLGYTF. Supplemented by reference TRBV7-2 and TRBJ1-2, the full variable domain reads GAGVSQSPSNKVTEKGKDVELRCDPISGHTALYWYRQSLGQGLEFLIYFQGNSAPDKSGLPSDRFSAERTGGSVSTLTIQRTQQEDSAVYLCASSWPGRGLGYTFGSGTRLTVV.

The CDR3 is CASSFRLNTEAFF. CDR3 nucleotides: TGTGCCAGCAGCTTCCGACTTAACACTGAAGCTTTCTTT. The chain has TRBV7-9 and TRBJ1-1, with unresolved D. Per the germline V gene, CDR1 is SEHNR and CDR2 is FQNEAQ (reference sequence). This CDR3 has 13 residues. Trimming pared 3 bases from V and 2 bases from J, leaving 7 bases between.

The V call is TRBV10-3, the J call TRBJ1-1; 7 bases line up with TRBD1. The V gene's germline CDR1 is ENHRY and CDR2 SYGVKD. This CDR3 has 15 amino acids. The V gene end was trimmed by 3 bases and the J gene end by 3 bases; junction bases not matched to a gene: 7. CDR3 in amino acids: CAISEGGAGDTEAFF. DNA for the CDR3: TGTGCCATCAGTGAAGGGGGCGCAGGGGACACTGAAGCTTTCTTT.

In this sample, this clonotype turned up once. DNA for the CDR3: TGTGCCAGCAGCCAGGTGGGACTAGCGGGGGGACCTAGTCACAATGAGCAGTTCTTC. Protein: CASSQVGLAGGPSHNEQFF. The chain links TRBV7-2 to TRBJ2-1, with 15 bases aligning to TRBD2. The CDR3 has 19 residues. The junction had 13 bases not matched to a gene; V was cut back by 5 bases and J by 5 bases. CDR1 is SGHTA, CDR2 FQGNSA, per germline. The whole variable domain, remainder taken from reference TRBV7-2 and TRBJ2-1, is GAGVSQSPSNKVTEKGKDVELRCDPISGHTALYWYRQSLGQGLEFLIYFQGNSAPDKSGLPSDRFSAERTGGSVSTLTIQRTQQEDSAVYLCASSQVGLAGGPSHNEQFFGPGTRLTVL.

This clonotype was seen just once. The V gene is TRBV20-1, the J gene TRBJ2-5, with 14 bases lining up with TRBD2. Per the germline V gene, CDR1 is DFQATT and CDR2 is SNEGSKA (reference sequence). The CDR3 is made up of 16 amino acids. Unmatched junction bases numbered 10, after V lost 6 bases and J lost 4 bases. CDR3 in DNA: TGCAGTGCCGAGGGGGCGGGACTAGCGGGGGTAGAGACCCAGTACTTC. It is translated as CSAEGAGLAGVETQYF.

The sample holds a few counts of this clonotype. The chain joins TRBV11-3 to TRBJ2-3, with D possibly matching TRBD2 (5 bases). CDR3 length equals 14 residues. The ends were cut back, 1 base at V and 4 bases at J, with 9 bases in the middle. Germline-derived CDR1 and CDR2 are SGHNT and YENEEA. Here the CDR3 DNA reads TGTGCCAGCAGCTTAGGGCCCGGGGCAGATACGCAGTATTTT. This gives the protein CASSLGPGADTQYF.

V is TRBV24-1 and J is TRBJ2-2; 7 bases map to TRBD1. The germline V gene has CDR1 KGHDR and CDR2 SFDVKD. After removal of 3 bases from V and 1 base from J, the junction contained 4 bases not matched to a gene. The CDR3 is made up of 16 amino acids. The CDR3 region is CATSDRRQGNTGELFF. CDR3 bases: TGTGCCACCAGTGATCGGCGACAGGGGAACACCGGGGAGCTGTTTTTT.

This clonotype came up a few times. The rearrangement joins TRBV6-1 to TRBJ2-6, with D maybe TRBD1 (5 bases). Germline-derived CDR1 and CDR2 are MNHNS and SASEGT. This CDR3 spans 15 amino acids. V was pared by 4 bases and J by 1 base, with 8 bases between. The CDR3 region is CASSATASGANVLTF. The CDR3 coding sequence is TGTGCCAGCAGTGCGACAGCTTCTGGGGCCAACGTCCTGACTTTC.

The chain joins TRBV12-5 to TRBJ2-5; no clear D gene. CDR3 size: 16 residues. The germline V gene has CDR1 LGHNT and CDR2 FRNRAP. V was pared by 5 bases and J by 5 bases, with 21 bases between. CDR3 sequence reads: CASGLHPAGLGETQYF. CDR3 coding DNA: TGTGCTAGTGGTCTCCACCCGGCCGGGCTTGGGGAGACCCAGTACTTC.

This clonotype has just a few counts. CDR3: CASTVSNQPQHF. CDR3 nucleotide sequence: TGTGCCAGCACAGTTAGCAATCAGCCCCAGCATTTT. The chain employs TRBV25-1 and TRBJ1-5; no definite D call. Germline lookup yields CDR1 MGHDK and CDR2 SYGVNS. The CDR3 runs 12 residues. V was clipped by 7 bases and J by 0 bases, with 4 bases between them.